The next 4 T cell receptor beta chains were all read from a single sample in a study of shared clonotypes between healthy human individuals. CD45RO-negative cells were positively selected for CCR7, leaving out terminally differentiated effector memory CD45RA+ cells. Some clones are missing from TCRdb's copy, which holds only in-frame ones; the method was immunoSEQ multiplex PCR. The table includes around 2.1 million clones, about 92% detected once. The sample was naive CD8+ T cells from PBMCs. Every receptor here comes from a man younger than 35 in good health. Some clones in this sample may be carry-over from other donors' samples.

The table lists this clone with a count of one. The chain combines TRBV25-1 with TRBJ2-1; D is unresolved. This CDR3 has 12 amino acids. Trimming pared 4 bases from V and 12 bases from J, leaving 13 bases between. CDR1 MGHDK and CDR2 SYGVNS come from the germline V gene. In DNA, the CDR3 is TGTGCCAGCAGTGGGGGAACCACCGGGCAGTTCTTC. As protein: CASSGGTTGQFF. Full variable domain (rest looked up from reference TRBV25-1 and TRBJ2-1): EADIYQTPRYLVIGTGKKITLECSQTMGHDKMYWYQQDPGMELHLIHYSYGVNSTEKGDLSSESTVSRIRTEHFPLTLESARPSHTSQYLCASSGGTTGQFFGPGTRLTVL.

V is TRBV13 and J is TRBJ1-5; 7 bases line up with TRBD1. The germline V gene has CDR1 PRHDT and CDR2 FYEKMQ (reference sequence). CDR3 length: 13 amino acids. Trimming took 5 bases from V and 7 from J; bases not matched to a gene: 5. Written as DNA, the CDR3 is TGTGCCAGCAGCCGGGACAGAAAGCAGCCCCAGCATTTT. This encodes CASSRDRKQPQHF. Filled out from reference TRBV13 and TRBJ1-5, the complete variable domain reads AAGVIQSPRHLIKEKRETATLKCYPIPRHDTVYWYQQGPGQDPQFLISFYEKMQSDKGSIPDRFSAQQFSDYHSELNMSSLELGDSALYFCASSRDRKQPQHFGDGTRLSIL.

The CDR3 spells CASLARVGAGMNTEAFF. The CDR3 bases are TGTGCCTCTCTGGCGCGGGTTGGGGCGGGAATGAACACTGAAGCTTTCTTT. This rearrangement joins TRBV28 to TRBJ1-1; D possibly corresponds to TRBD1 (5 bases). The V end was cut by 11 bases, the J end by 0 bases, with 25 bases between. The CDR3 runs 17 residues. The germline V gene has CDR1 MDHEN and CDR2 SYDVKM.

The chain combines TRBV7-6 with TRBJ2-7; TRBD2 might be the D (5 bases). This CDR3 is 14 amino acids long. Germline V gives CDR1 SGHVS, CDR2 FNYEAQ. V dropped 1 base and J dropped 7 bases, with 14 bases sitting between them. CDR3 loop: CASSLVWPGEEQYF. In DNA form, the CDR3 reads TGTGCCAGCAGCTTAGTATGGCCCGGGGAAGAGCAGTACTTC.